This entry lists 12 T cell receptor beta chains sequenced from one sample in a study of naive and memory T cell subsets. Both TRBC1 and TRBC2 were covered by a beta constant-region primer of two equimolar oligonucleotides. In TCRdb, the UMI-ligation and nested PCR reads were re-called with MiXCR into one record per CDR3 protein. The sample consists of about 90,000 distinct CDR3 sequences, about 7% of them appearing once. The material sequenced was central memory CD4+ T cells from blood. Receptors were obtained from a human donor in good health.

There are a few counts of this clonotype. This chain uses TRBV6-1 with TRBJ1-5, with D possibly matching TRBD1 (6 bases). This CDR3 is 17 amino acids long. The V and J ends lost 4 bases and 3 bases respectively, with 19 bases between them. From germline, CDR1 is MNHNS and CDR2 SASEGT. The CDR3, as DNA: TGTGCCAGCAGTGGGTCGTCCTACAGGGATTTCAATCAGCCCCAGCATTTT. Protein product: CASSGSSYRDFNQPQHF.

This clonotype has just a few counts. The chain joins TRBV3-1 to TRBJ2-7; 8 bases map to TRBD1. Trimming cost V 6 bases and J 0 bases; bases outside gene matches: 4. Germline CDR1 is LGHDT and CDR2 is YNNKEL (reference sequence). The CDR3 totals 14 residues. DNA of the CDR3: TGTGCCAGCAGGAGGACAGGGACCTCCTACGAGCAGTACTTC. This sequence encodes CASRRTGTSYEQYF.

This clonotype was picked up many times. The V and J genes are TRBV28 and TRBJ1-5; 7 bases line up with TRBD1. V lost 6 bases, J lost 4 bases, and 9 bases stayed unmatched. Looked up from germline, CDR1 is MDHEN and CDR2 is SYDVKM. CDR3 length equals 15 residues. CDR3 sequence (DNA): TGTGCCAGCAGAAAAGGGGGACAGCTAAATCAGCCCCAGCATTTT. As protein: CASRKGGQLNQPQHF.

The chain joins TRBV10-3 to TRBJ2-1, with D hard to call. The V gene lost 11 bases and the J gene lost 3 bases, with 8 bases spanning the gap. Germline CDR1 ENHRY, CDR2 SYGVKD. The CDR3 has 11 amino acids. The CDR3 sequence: CAAAFYNEQFF. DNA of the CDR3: TGTGCCGCAGCCTTCTACAATGAGCAGTTCTTC.

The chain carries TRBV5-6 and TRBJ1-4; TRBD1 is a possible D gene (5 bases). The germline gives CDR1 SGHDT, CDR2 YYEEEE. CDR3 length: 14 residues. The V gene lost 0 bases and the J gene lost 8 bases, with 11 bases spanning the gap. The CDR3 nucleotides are TGTGCCAGCAGCTTGGGACAGAGGCTCGAAAAACTGTTTTTT. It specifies CASSLGQRLEKLFF.

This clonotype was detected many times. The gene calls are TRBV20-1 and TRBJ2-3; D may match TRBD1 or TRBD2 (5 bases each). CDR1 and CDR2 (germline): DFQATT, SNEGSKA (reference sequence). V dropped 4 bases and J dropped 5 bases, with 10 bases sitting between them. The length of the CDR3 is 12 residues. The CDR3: CSANGAGDTQYF. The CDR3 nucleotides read TGCAGTGCTAACGGGGCCGGAGATACGCAGTATTTT.

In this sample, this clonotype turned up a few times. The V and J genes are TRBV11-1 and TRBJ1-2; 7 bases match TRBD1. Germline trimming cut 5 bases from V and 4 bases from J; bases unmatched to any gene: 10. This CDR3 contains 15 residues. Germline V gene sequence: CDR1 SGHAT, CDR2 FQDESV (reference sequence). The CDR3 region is CASSHSGTAGYGYTF. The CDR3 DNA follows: TGTGCCAGCAGCCACTCCGGGACAGCGGGCTATGGCTACACCTTC.

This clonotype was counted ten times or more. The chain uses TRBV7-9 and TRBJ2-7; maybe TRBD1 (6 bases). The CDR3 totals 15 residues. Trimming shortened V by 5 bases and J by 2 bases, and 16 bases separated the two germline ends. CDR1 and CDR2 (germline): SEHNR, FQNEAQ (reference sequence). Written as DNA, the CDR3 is TGTGCCAGCAGCCGACCGGGACACCTAACCTACGAGCAGTACTTC. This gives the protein CASSRPGHLTYEQYF.

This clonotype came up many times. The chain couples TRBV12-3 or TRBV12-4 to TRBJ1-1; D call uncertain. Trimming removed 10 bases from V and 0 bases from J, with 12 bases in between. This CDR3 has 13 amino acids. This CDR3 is CATASFMNTEAFF. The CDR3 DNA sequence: TGTGCCACCGCGAGCTTTATGAACACTGAAGCTTTCTTT.

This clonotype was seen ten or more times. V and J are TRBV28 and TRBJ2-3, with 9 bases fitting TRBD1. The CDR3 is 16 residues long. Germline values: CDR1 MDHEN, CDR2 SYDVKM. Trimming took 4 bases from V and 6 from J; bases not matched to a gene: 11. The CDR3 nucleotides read TGTGCCAGCAGTTCCACCGGGACAGGGTTTTCGGATACGCAGTATTTT. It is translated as CASSSTGTGFSDTQYF. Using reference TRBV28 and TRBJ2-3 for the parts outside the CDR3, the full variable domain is DVKVTQSSRYLVKRTGEKVFLECVQDMDHENMFWYRQDPGLGLRLIYFSYDVKMKEKGDIPEGYSVSREKKERFSLILESASTNQTSMYLCASSSTGTGFSDTQYFGPGTRLTVL.

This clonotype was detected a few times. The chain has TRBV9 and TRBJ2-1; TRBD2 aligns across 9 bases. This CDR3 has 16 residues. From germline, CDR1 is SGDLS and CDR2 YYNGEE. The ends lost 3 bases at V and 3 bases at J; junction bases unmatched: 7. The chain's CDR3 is CASSEGLANGYNEQFF. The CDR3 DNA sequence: TGTGCCAGCAGCGAGGGACTAGCCAATGGCTACAATGAGCAGTTCTTC.

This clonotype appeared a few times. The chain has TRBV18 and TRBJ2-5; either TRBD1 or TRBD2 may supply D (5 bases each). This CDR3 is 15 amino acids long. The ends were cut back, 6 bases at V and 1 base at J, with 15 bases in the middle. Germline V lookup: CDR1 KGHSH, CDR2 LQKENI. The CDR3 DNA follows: TGTGCCAGCTCGACCACGGCAGGGAGCCAAGAGACCCAGTACTTC. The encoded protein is CASSTTAGSQETQYF.